The subject of this entry is one TCR beta chain. What it binds is unknown. Each sample had at least 6.5 million PBMCs isolated. This sample is part of a study of blood T cells in healthy people across ages. Study-wide points: TCR beta diversity, measured per million T cells, fell in a roughly linear way with age.

Primers used in a second PCR of roughly 7 to 12 cycles were a sample-barcoded 5' primer and a J-beta primer mix. TCRdb re-derived calls from the 5' RACE reads in MiXCR, one entry per CDR3 protein. This sample has approximately 490,000 distinct CDR3 sequences, with around 24% found just once. The CDR3 consists of 17 residues. Deletions cut 0 bases from V and 7 bases from J, with 18 bases between. Germline V lookup: CDR1 LGHNA, CDR2 YSLEER. This same sample was also taken into another study, of T cells of mothers and their children.

This clonotype originated in a boy aged 5-17 years in good health. What was sequenced was blood. The genes are TRBV4-3 and TRBJ2-2; no definite D call. The CDR3 reads CASSQDSSVYDGGELFF. The DNA of the CDR3 is TGCGCCAGCAGCCAAGATTCGAGCGTCTATGATGGCGGGGAGCTGTTTTTT.